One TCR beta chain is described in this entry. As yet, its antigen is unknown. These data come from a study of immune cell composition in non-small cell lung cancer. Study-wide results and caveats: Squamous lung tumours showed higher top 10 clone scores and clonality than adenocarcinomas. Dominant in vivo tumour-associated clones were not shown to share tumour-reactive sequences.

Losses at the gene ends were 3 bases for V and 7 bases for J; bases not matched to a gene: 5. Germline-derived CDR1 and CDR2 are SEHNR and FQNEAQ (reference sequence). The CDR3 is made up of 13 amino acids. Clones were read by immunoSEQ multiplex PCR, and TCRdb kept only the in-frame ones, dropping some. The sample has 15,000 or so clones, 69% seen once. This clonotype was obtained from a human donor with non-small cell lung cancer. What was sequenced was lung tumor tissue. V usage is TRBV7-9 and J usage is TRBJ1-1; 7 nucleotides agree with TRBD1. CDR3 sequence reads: CASSFTGTDEAFF. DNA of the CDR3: TGTGCCAGCAGCTTTACCGGGACAGATGAAGCTTTCTTT.